One and the same sample provided the 8 T cell receptor beta chains below, sequenced in a study of control samples from healthy donors and cancer patients. Assay used: immunoSEQ multiplex PCR; TCRdb lists only in-frame clones, some missing. The sample lists about 50,000 clones, approximately 95% seen once, with 1.5% to 2% in the top ten. The source material was blood. Source of these receptors: a woman under 40 in good health.

This clone appeared once. The chain carries TRBV2 and TRBJ2-1, with 10 bases aligning to TRBD2. With V trimmed by 1 base and J by 3 bases, 9 bases remained unmatched. The length of the CDR3 is 18 residues. The germline V gene has CDR1 SNHLY and CDR2 FYNNEI. CDR3 amino acids: CASSEDVGLADYYNEQFF. The CDR3 nucleotides read TGTGCCAGCAGTGAAGATGTAGGACTAGCGGACTACTACAATGAGCAGTTCTTC.

This chain uses TRBV6-5 with TRBJ2-1; tentatively, D is TRBD2 (6 bases). Germline V gene sequence: CDR1 MNHEY, CDR2 SVGAGI. V lost 6 bases and J 1 base, leaving 13 bases between the germline ends. The CDR3 length is 15 residues. The DNA for the CDR3 is TGTGCCAGCAGAACAGAGGGAGGTTCCTACAATGAGCAGTTCTTC. Translated, it gives CASRTEGGSYNEQFF.

V usage is TRBV7-9 and J usage is TRBJ2-3; the D gene is possibly TRBD1 (5 bases). The CDR3 contains 13 residues. V lost 3 bases and J lost 6, with 10 bases in between. Germline CDR1 reads SEHNR; CDR2 reads FQNEAQ (reference sequence). Here the CDR3 DNA reads TGTGCCAGCAGCTTTGTAGGGGCGGATACGCAGTATTTT. Its translation is CASSFVGADTQYF. Combining the CDR3 with reference TRBV7-9 and TRBJ2-3 gives the whole variable domain DTGVSQNPRHKITKRGQNVTFRCDPISEHNRLYWYRQTLGQGPEFLTYFQNEAQLEKSRLLSDRFSAERPKGSFSTLEIQRTEQGDSAMYLCASSFVGADTQYFGPGTRLTVL.

CDR3 in DNA: TGTGCCAGCAGCTTAGCGGCAGACCCTAATCAGCCCCAGCATTTT. Its protein is CASSLAADPNQPQHF. J is TRBJ1-5 and V is TRBV7-2, with D hard to call. Germline V gene lookup returns CDR1 SGHTA and CDR2 FQGNSA. The CDR3 is made up of 15 amino acids. Between the trimmed V and J ends, which lost 0 bases and 4 bases, there was a span of 10 bases.

The chain recombines TRBV5-1 with TRBJ1-1, with D hard to call. The germline V gene encodes CDR1 SGHRS and CDR2 YFSETQ. The CDR3 loop spans 14 amino acids. Trimming left V 0 bases short and J 1 base short, with 7 bases between. Written as DNA, the CDR3 is TGCGCCAGCAGCTTGGTGGACCAGAACACTGAAGCTTTCTTT. Translated, it gives CASSLVDQNTEAFF.

This chain uses TRBV4-1 with TRBJ1-3; D uncertain. The germline CDR1 and CDR2 sequences are MGHRA and YSYEKL. V shed 2 bases and J shed 4 bases, with 12 bases lying between them. CDR3 length equals 15 residues. The DNA for the CDR3 is TGCGCCAGCAGCCAACGGCTGCTTGGCGGAAACACCATATATTTT. Translated, it gives CASSQRLLGGNTIYF.

The V call is TRBV5-1, the J call TRBJ1-1; D remains ambiguous. V lost 4 bases to trimming and J lost 0 bases, with 13 bases between them. CDR1 and CDR2 from the germline V gene are SGHRS and YFSETQ. This CDR3 is built from 15 residues. The CDR3 sequence is CASSQNPWVNTEAFF. The CDR3 coding sequence is TGCGCCAGCAGCCAAAACCCTTGGGTGAACACTGAAGCTTTCTTT.

The chain links TRBV7-9 to TRBJ2-1; 7 bases are a match to TRBD2. V was pared by 0 bases and J by 8 bases, with 7 bases of the junction left unmatched. The CDR3 sequence is 15 residues long. CDR1 is SEHNR, CDR2 FQNEAQ, per germline (reference sequence). For the CDR3, the DNA is TGTGCCAGCAGCTTAGCCAGGGAGGGCCCCGATGAGCAGTTCTTC. Protein: CASSLAREGPDEQFF.